These 12 T cell receptor beta chains originate from one sample sequenced in a study of cytomegalovirus exposure and HLA in healthy donors (dated by TCRdb to the late 2010s). The receptor library was made with the immunoSEQ multiplex PCR assay. For the multiplex PCR, a mixture combining 60 forward primers for TCR Vbeta segments and 13 reverse primers for TCR Jbeta segments was used. This is the immuneACCESS table as TCRdb keeps it, with only in-frame sequences that have V and J called. A part of the clones is gone; compared with another copy, unresolved V genes explain less than half, and the rest is unexplained. The sample contains some 150,000 clones, around four fifths of them found a single time. Of the sample, 3% to 3.5% is held by the ten largest clones. Sequenced material: PBMCs. The receptors here all came from a male donor in good health and CMV-seronegative.

The chain recombines TRBV19 with TRBJ2-7; D possibly corresponds to TRBD2 (6 bases). Trimming removed 3 bases from V and 7 bases from J, with 10 bases in between. Germline-derived CDR1 and CDR2 are LNHDA and SQIVND (reference sequence). The CDR3 extends over 12 amino acids. CDR3 protein: CASSIGLQEQYF. The CDR3 DNA is TGTGCCAGTAGTATCGGACTACAGGAGCAGTACTTC.

The rearrangement joins TRBV5-1 to TRBJ2-7; 14 nucleotides align to TRBD2. Germline assignment: CDR1 SGHRS and CDR2 YFSETQ. V lost 4 bases, J lost 3 bases, and 3 bases stayed unmatched. This CDR3 region has 15 residues. The CDR3 DNA is TGCGCCAGCAGCCGAGGGACTAGCGGGAGCTACGAGCAGTACTTC. Protein product: CASSRGTSGSYEQYF.

The sample holds a few counts of this clone. This sequence joins TRBV4-2 and TRBJ1-1, with 7 positions matching TRBD1. J lost 1 base, V lost 0 bases, and 5 bases had no gene match. Germline V lookup: CDR1 LGHNA, CDR2 YNFKEQ. The CDR3 is 16 residues long. The CDR3 nucleotides read TGTGCCAGCAGCCAAGATAGGACAGGCTGGAACACTGAAGCTTTCTTT. The encoded protein is CASSQDRTGWNTEAFF.

This clone was picked up a small number of times. CDR3 in DNA: TGTGCCAGCAGTTCCCCGGGACAGAACTATGGCTACACCTTC. It translates to CASSSPGQNYGYTF. The chain couples TRBV28 to TRBJ1-2, with 7 bases matching TRBD1. The CDR3 length is 14 residues. Germline CDR1 reads MDHEN; CDR2 reads SYDVKM. The V and J ends lost 4 bases and 2 bases, in that order; junction bases with no gene match: 4.

The V call is TRBV4-3, the J call TRBJ2-3, with 9 nucleotides matching TRBD2. Germline lookup yields CDR1 LGHNA and CDR2 YSLEER. The J segment lost 2 bases and the V segment lost 1 base, leaving 4 bases of the junction unmatched. The CDR3 contains 16 residues. Written as DNA, the CDR3 is TGCGCCAGCAGCCAAGTTATAGCGGGAGTCACAGATACGCAGTATTTT. Translated: CASSQVIAGVTDTQYF.

Details on this clone: One end of the junction fails to match germline, which may point to a read error. The gene calls are TRBV7-9 and TRBJ2-5; 9 bases agree with TRBD2. The CDR3 is 17 residues long. Germline V gene lookup returns CDR1 SEHNR and CDR2 FQNEAQ (reference sequence). Here the CDR3 reads CSSSLEFGGGVQETQYF. The CDR3 DNA reads TGTTCCAGCAGCTTAGAGTTTGGCGGGGGGGTTCAAGAGACCCAGTACTTC.

This chain's CDR3 is CASSSARGSFTDTQYF. CDR3 nucleotides: TGTGCCAGCAGCTCGGCCAGGGGGTCCTTCACAGATACGCAGTATTTT. V usage is TRBV7-8 and J usage is TRBJ2-3; 7 nucleotides match TRBD1. Germline V gene lookup returns CDR1 SGHVS and CDR2 FQNEAQ. There are 16 residues in the CDR3. Losses at the gene ends were 4 bases for V and 2 bases for J; bases not matched to a gene: 9.

This chain connects TRBV2 to TRBJ2-7; 10 positions match TRBD1. Losses at the gene ends were 6 bases for V and 5 bases for J; bases not matched to a gene: 10. This CDR3 contains 15 residues. Germline V gene lookup returns CDR1 SNHLY and CDR2 FYNNEI. For the CDR3, the DNA is TGTGCCAGCAGCGACGGACAGGGGGGGAGGAACGAGCAGTACTTC. Encoded protein: CASSDGQGGRNEQYF.

The V call is TRBV2, the J call TRBJ2-1, with D hard to call. The V end lost 4 bases, the J end lost 3 bases, and 13 bases lay between the germline ends. The CDR3 length is 15 residues. Germline CDR1 reads SNHLY; CDR2 reads FYNNEI. The CDR3 DNA sequence: TGTGCCAGCAGTGCATCAGGCCAACGCTACAATGAGCAGTTCTTC. Translation: CASSASGQRYNEQFF.

The chain employs TRBV14 and TRBJ1-1; 8 positions match TRBD1. Germline-derived CDR1 and CDR2 are SGHDN and FVKESK. Germline trimming cut 0 bases from V and 11 bases from J; bases unmatched to any gene: 11. The CDR3 covers 15 residues. CDR3 nucleotide sequence: TGTGCCAGCAGCCAAGAAGAGGGTATTCAGGGGGCCGCTTTCTTT. Its protein product is CASSQEEGIQGAAFF.

In its sample, this clone was seen once. The germline gene is not matched at one end of the junction; a read error may be the cause. The chain is built from TRBV7-9 and TRBJ1-1, with a weak D call TRBD1 (5 bases). The germline gives CDR1 SEHNR, CDR2 FQNEAQ (reference sequence). This CDR3 region has 12 residues. CDR3 DNA: TGTTCCAGCAGCGGAGACAGCACTGAAGCTTTCTTT. Amino acid sequence: CSSSGDSTEAFF.

The gene calls are TRBV18 and TRBJ1-5; D is possibly TRBD1 (6 bases). The V gene lost 6 bases and the J gene lost 3 bases, with 12 bases spanning the gap. This CDR3 is built from 14 residues. Germline V gene lookup returns CDR1 KGHSH and CDR2 LQKENI. CDR3 nucleotides: TGTGCCAGCTCCTCAGGGGTCCACAATCAGCCCCAGCATTTT. This encodes CASSSGVHNQPQHF.